Shown below are 28 T cell receptor beta chains from a single sample sequenced in a study of blood T cell repertoires in COVID-19. Clones were sequenced by immunoSEQ multiplex PCR, and TCRdb holds only the in-frame ones, with some missing. The sample shows approximately 34,000 clones, more than 75% of them seen only once. Material: peripheral blood. Every receptor here comes from a man in his sixties with active COVID-19.

V and J are TRBV15 and TRBJ2-5; a weak D match, TRBD1 (6 bases). Germline V gene lookup returns CDR1 LNHNV and CDR2 YYDKDF (reference sequence). This CDR3 is built from 16 residues. The V end was cut by 0 bases, the J end by 5 bases, with 16 bases between. CDR3 bases: TGTGCCACCAGCAGAGATTCACAGGGTGGAAGGGAGACCCAGTACTTC. Translating it yields CATSRDSQGGRETQYF.

The chain uses TRBV11-3 and TRBJ2-1; D gene unclear. V was cut by 2 bases and J by 6 bases, with 8 bases left in between. Per germline, CDR1 SGHNT and CDR2 YENEEA. The CDR3 sequence is 13 residues long. CDR3 residues: CASSLLDGNEQFF. CDR3 in DNA: TGTGCCAGCAGCTTACTAGATGGCAATGAGCAGTTCTTC.

This chain joins TRBV7-8 and TRBJ1-4, with a possible D match to TRBD1 (5 bases). The CDR3 spans 14 residues. The germline gives CDR1 SGHVS, CDR2 FQNEAQ. V lost 5 bases, J lost 8 bases, and 15 bases lay in between. This CDR3 reads CASSGGGNIEKLFF. The CDR3 DNA sequence: TGTGCCAGCAGCGGGGGAGGAAATATAGAAAAACTGTTTTTT.

The genes are TRBV7-9 and TRBJ2-3; 9 bases line up with TRBD2. V gave up 4 bases and J gave up 8 bases; unmatched junction bases: 19. The length of the CDR3 is 18 residues. CDR1 and CDR2 from the germline V gene are SEHNR and FQNEAQ (reference sequence). The DNA for the CDR3 is TGTGCCAGCAGCTCCTCGGGGTGGCGCGGGAGGGCCTTGGGTACGCAGTATTTT. Translation gives CASSSSGWRGRALGTQYF.

The chain recombines TRBV3-1 (or the pseudogene TRBV3-2) with TRBJ1-4, with a tentative D call TRBD1 (6 bases). The germline V gene encodes CDR1 LGHDT and CDR2 YNNKEL (reference sequence). This CDR3 contains 11 residues. Trimming left V 7 bases short and J 8 bases short, with 8 bases between. DNA of the CDR3: TGTGCCAGCAACACAGGGGAAAAACTGTTTTTT. It translates to CASNTGEKLFF.

J is TRBJ2-5 and V is TRBV5-1; a possible D gene is TRBD2 (6 bases). Germline V gene sequence: CDR1 SGHRS, CDR2 YFSETQ. The CDR3 is 13 residues long. V dropped 4 bases and J dropped 3 bases, with 10 bases sitting between them. CDR3 nucleotides: TGCGCCAGCAGCCGCGGGACGAAAGAGACCCAGTACTTC. This translates into CASSRGTKETQYF.

Comment on this clone: At one boundary the junction diverges from the germline segment, which might be a read error. The chain recombines TRBV7-7 with TRBJ2-5, with D possibly TRBD1 on 6 matching bases. Per the germline V gene, CDR1 is SSHAT and CDR2 is FNYEAQ (reference sequence). CDR3 length: 15 amino acids. CDR3 in amino acids: CASSLGQLAQETQYF. CDR3 sequence (DNA): TGTGCTAGCAGCTTAGGACAGTTAGCCCAAGAGACCCAGTACTTC.

A remark on this clone: The same CDR3 can be traced to other DNA sequences in this sample. The chain is built from TRBV28 and TRBJ1-6, with 8 bases matching TRBD1. Germline CDR1 MDHEN, CDR2 SYDVKM. The V gene end was trimmed by 5 bases and the J gene end by 7 bases; junction bases not matched to a gene: 4. The CDR3 is 14 residues long. The CDR3: CASSAPGGNSPLHF. For the CDR3, the DNA is TGTGCCAGCAGTGCGCCAGGGGGCAATTCACCCCTCCACTTT.

The chain links TRBV29-1 to TRBJ2-3; D gene uncertain. Germline CDR1 reads SQVTM; CDR2 reads ANQGSEA. Between the trimmed V and J ends, which lost 4 bases and 0 bases, there was a span of 14 bases. This CDR3 is built from 15 residues. The CDR3 region has the DNA TGCAGCGTTGTGCGGCGCGACTTAAGCACAGATACGCAGTATTTT. Protein product: CSVVRRDLSTDTQYF.

This chain uses TRBV5-6 with TRBJ2-1, with 10 bases that match TRBD2. The CDR3 is 16 amino acids. From germline, CDR1 is SGHDT and CDR2 YYEEEE. With 4 bases clipped from V and 2 bases from J, the junction kept 6 bases outside the gene matches. The CDR3 region has the DNA TGTGCCAGCAGCGGCCTGAGCGGGGGGGCCTACAATGAGCAGTTCTTC. This codes for CASSGLSGGAYNEQFF.

The table lists this clone with a count of one. A read error may produce the germline difference seen at one junction end. The identical CDR3 is also encoded by other nucleotide sequences in the sample. The V gene is TRBV27, the J gene TRBJ2-7; D unresolved. The germline CDR1 and CDR2 sequences are MNHEY and SMNVEV (reference sequence). This CDR3 has 14 amino acids. CDR3 protein: CASSLSPWSYEQYF. CDR3 DNA: TGCGCCAGCAGTTTATCACCTTGGAGCTACGAGCAGTACTTC.

This clone is a singleton in its sample. The gene calls are TRBV5-4 and TRBJ1-1, with a weak D call TRBD1 (5 bases). CDR3 length: 14 amino acids. The V gene lost 1 base and the J gene lost 1 base, with 8 bases spanning the gap. Per germline, CDR1 SGHNT and CDR2 YYREEE (reference sequence). CDR3 region: CASSLSQGNTEAFF. The CDR3 DNA reads as TGTGCCAGCAGCTTGAGTCAGGGGAACACTGAAGCTTTCTTT.

This clone is medium-sized. This chain joins TRBV19 and TRBJ1-1; no reliable D call. Germline CDR1 reads LNHDA; CDR2 reads SQIVND (reference sequence). This CDR3 has 13 amino acids. The V gene lost 7 bases and the J gene lost 8 bases, with 17 bases spanning the gap. The CDR3 sequence is CASTRWGDKEAFF. The CDR3 nucleotides are TGTGCCAGTACCCGGTGGGGAGACAAAGAAGCTTTCTTT.

The chain joins TRBV19 to TRBJ1-6; TRBD1 aligns across 8 bases. The CDR3 has 15 amino acids. V shed 5 bases and J 7 bases; nucleotides not matched to a gene: 7. Germline CDR1 LNHDA, CDR2 SQIVND (reference sequence). CDR3 protein: CASSLTGVRNSPLHF. The CDR3 nucleotides read TGTGCCAGTAGTTTGACAGGGGTACGGAATTCACCCCTCCACTTT.

This clone appeared once. This rearrangement joins TRBV7-8 to TRBJ2-7; a possible D gene is TRBD1 (6 bases). V lost 4 bases and J 5 bases, leaving 18 bases between the germline ends. CDR3 length: 15 residues. Germline CDR1 SGHVS, CDR2 FQNEAQ. The CDR3 loop reads CASSSERLGANEQYF. CDR3 sequence (DNA): TGTGCCAGCAGCTCAGAGCGGCTGGGGGCAAACGAGCAGTACTTC.

V usage is TRBV7-2 and J usage is TRBJ2-7; a weak D match, TRBD1 (6 bases). Deletions cut 5 bases from V and 2 bases from J, with 10 bases between. Germline V gene lookup returns CDR1 SGHTA and CDR2 FQGNSA. The CDR3 runs to 13 residues. CDR3: CASSTRDTYEQYF. The DNA for the CDR3 is TGTGCCAGCAGCACACGGGACACCTACGAGCAGTACTTC.

The chain carries TRBV3-1 (or the pseudogene TRBV3-2) and TRBJ2-5, with D possibly TRBD2 on 7 matching bases. The germline V and J ends were trimmed by 0 bases and 4 bases, with 9 bases remaining between them. This CDR3 has 14 amino acids. CDR1 is LGHDT, CDR2 YNNKEL, per germline (reference sequence). CDR3 nucleotide sequence: TGTGCCAGCAGCCAAGATGCGGGGGCAGAGACCCAGTACTTC. Its translation: CASSQDAGAETQYF.

This chain uses TRBV18 with TRBJ2-1; 9 bases fit TRBD1. The CDR3 is 16 residues long. Germline assignment: CDR1 KGHSH and CDR2 LQKENI. Trimming removed 4 bases from V and 3 bases from J; junction bases left unmatched: 7. As DNA, the CDR3 is TGTGCCAGCTCACTACTTCCGGGACAGGGCTACAATGAGCAGTTCTTC. Translated, it gives CASSLLPGQGYNEQFF.

V usage is TRBV6-1 and J usage is TRBJ2-7; D uncertain. This CDR3 spans 12 amino acids. Germline values: CDR1 MNHNS, CDR2 SASEGT. The V gene lost 2 bases and the J gene lost 2 bases, with 4 bases spanning the gap. CDR3 protein: CASSESAYEQYF. DNA of the CDR3: TGTGCCAGCAGTGAATCAGCCTACGAGCAGTACTTC.

The V gene is TRBV30, the J gene TRBJ2-3; D possibly corresponds to TRBD2 (5 bases). V gave up 4 bases and J gave up 6 bases, with 17 bases separating them. The germline gives CDR1 GTSNPN, CDR2 SVGIG (reference sequence). The CDR3 runs to 14 residues. The CDR3 loop reads CAWTGLREIDTQYF. CDR3 coding DNA: TGTGCCTGGACCGGACTTAGGGAGATCGATACGCAGTATTTT.

This clone has a handful of counts. The V gene is TRBV11-2, the J gene TRBJ1-3; no reliable D call. V lost 3 bases, J lost 3 bases, and 15 bases lay in between. The germline gives CDR1 SGHAT, CDR2 FQNNGV. The CDR3 is 16 amino acids. CDR3 nucleotide sequence: TGTGCCAGCAGCTTCAGAAGCGGACGGGTTGGAAACACCATATATTTT. It yields the protein CASSFRSGRVGNTIYF.

Regarding this clone: The junction and the germline gene differ at one end; a read error may be behind it. This chain uses TRBV4-1 with TRBJ2-7, with a weak D call TRBD2 (5 bases). CDR1 is MGHRA, CDR2 YSYEKL, per germline. The CDR3 runs to 9 residues. The CDR3 sequence: CASSQVPGF. The CDR3 DNA reads TGCGCCAGCAGCCAAGTACCGGGGTTC.

DNA of the CDR3: TGTGCCAGCAGCTCTCAACTCAACACCGGGGAGCTGTTTTTT. It is translated as CASSSQLNTGELFF. V gene TRBV7-7 combines with J gene TRBJ2-2; D call uncertain. The CDR3 is made up of 14 amino acids. Germline CDR1 SSHAT, CDR2 FNYEAQ (reference sequence). V gave up 4 bases and J gave up 2 bases, with 8 bases separating them.

This sequence joins TRBV19 and TRBJ2-1, with TRBD2 matching over 13 bases. V lost 3 bases and J lost 4; bases outside the gene matches: 6. CDR3 length equals 17 residues. Germline CDR1 LNHDA, CDR2 SQIVND (reference sequence). CDR3 in DNA: TGTGCCAGTAGTATTCGGGGGACTAGCGGGAAGTACAATGAGCAGTTCTTC. Amino acid sequence: CASSIRGTSGKYNEQFF.

The V call is TRBV20-1, the J call TRBJ1-5; no firm D call. Germline lookup yields CDR1 DFQATT and CDR2 SNEGSKA (reference sequence). This CDR3 comprises 13 residues. Trimming took off 6 bases at V and 4 bases at J, with 13 bases between the two ends. Here the CDR3 DNA reads TGCAGTGCGAGTCCGGGTACTAATCAGCCCCAGCATTTT. It encodes CSASPGTNQPQHF.

V is TRBV19 and J is TRBJ1-1, with a tentative D call TRBD1 (5 bases). V gave up 3 bases and J gave up 5 bases, with 19 bases separating them. CDR3 size: 16 residues. Looked up from germline, CDR1 is LNHDA and CDR2 is SQIVND (reference sequence). The CDR3 DNA sequence: TGTGCCAGTAGTATCGGGGGGGTATTTCTGAGGACTGAAGCTTTCTTT. Translated: CASSIGGVFLRTEAFF.

The chain recombines TRBV15 with TRBJ1-4; D might be TRBD1 (5 bases). With 1 base removed from V and 8 bases from J, the gap between germline ends came to 11 bases. CDR1 is LNHNV, CDR2 YYDKDF, per germline (reference sequence). The CDR3 consists of 14 residues. This CDR3 is CATSRVQGYEKLFF. For the CDR3, the DNA is TGTGCCACCAGCAGAGTTCAGGGTTACGAAAAACTGTTTTTT.

The V call is TRBV4-3, the J call TRBJ2-1, with a weak D call TRBD2 (5 bases). The V end lost 5 bases, the J end lost 0 bases, and 23 bases lay between the germline ends. The CDR3 runs to 19 residues. Germline V CDR1 and CDR2: LGHNA, YSLEER. Written as DNA, the CDR3 is TGCGCCAGCAGCGTTAGCGCTACCCCACTCAGAAGCTCCTACAATGAGCAGTTCTTC. Translating it yields CASSVSATPLRSSYNEQFF.